The rows below give T cell receptor beta chains drawn from one sample of a study of CD8+ T cells in alopecia areata. Data came from immunoSEQ multiplex PCR; TCRdb stores just in-frame clones and leaves some out. This sample yields fewer than 80,000 clones, of which about three fifths are seen a single time; more than 15% belongs to the top ten. Source: CD8+ T cells sorted from blood, taken at week 0. Receptor source: a human donor with alopecia areata. CDR3s include the opening cysteine and the closing phenylalanine or tryptophan. The D gene is left open where the match is weak. Clone size is shown for a subset of rows, as once, few, many or a class of expanded clone.

DNA	CDR3	D	V	J	size
TGTGCCAGCAGCGTTGGGGGAAGTAGCGGAGAGACCCAGTACTTC	CASSVGGSSGETQYF	NA	TRBV9	TRBJ2-5	NA
TGTGCCAGCAGCTTATCGGGCGGGACCGTCCCCTACGAGCAGTACTTC	CASSLSGGTVPYEQYF	NA	TRBV7-6	TRBJ2-7	NA
TGTGCCAGCAGTTACTCACAGGGCGAGCAGTACTTC	CASSYSQGEQYF	NA	TRBV6-5	TRBJ2-7	NA
TGTGCCAGCAGATCCGGGTTCTCTGGGGCCAACGTCCTGACTTTC	CASRSGFSGANVLTF	NA	TRBV6-5	TRBJ2-6	few
TGTGCCAGCGGGGAAGGGGTTGGCAATCAGCCCCAGCATTTT	CASGEGVGNQPQHF	NA	TRBV27	TRBJ1-5	NA
TGTGCCAGCAGGTTTCCGCGGGGGGCCAACGTCCTGACTTTC	CASRFPRGANVLTF	NA	TRBV7-9	TRBJ2-6	few
TGTGCCAGCAGGGACCCCGGGGCCTTCTGGAATGAGCAGTTCTTC	CASRDPGAFWNEQFF	NA	TRBV28	TRBJ2-1	NA
TGCGCCAGCAGCCCGGGATGGCTTGAGACCCAGTACTTC	CASSPGWLETQYF	NA	TRBV5-1	TRBJ2-5	few
TGTGCCAGCAGTCCGTTCTTAAACAATGAGCAGTTCTTC	CASSPFLNNEQFF	NA	TRBV28	TRBJ2-1	NA
TGTGCCAGCAGTTTAGGTGGAGGGGCAGCTTTCTTT	CASSLGGGAAFF	NA	TRBV27	TRBJ1-1	few
TGCGCCAGCAGTCAATCGATAGGGCGGATAGACGCTGAAGCTTTCTTT	CASSQSIGRIDAEAFF	NA	TRBV23-1	TRBJ1-1	NA
TGCAGCGTTAGTTTTGCGGGATCGAACACCGGGGAGCTGTTTTTT	CSVSFAGSNTGELFF	NA	TRBV29-1	TRBJ2-2	NA
TGTGCCAGCAGTTTATGGGAAGCGGGAGGGAGAAATGAGCAGTTCTTC	CASSLWEAGGRNEQFF	TRBD2	TRBV27	TRBJ2-1	NA
TGTGCCACCGGGACAGGGTTATACGAGCAGTACTTC	CATGTGLYEQYF	TRBD1	TRBV10-3	TRBJ2-7	NA
TGTGCCAGCAGCGTAGGGGCTAGCGGGAAGTACGAGCAGTACTTC	CASSVGASGKYEQYF	TRBD2	TRBV9	TRBJ2-7	few
TGCGCCAGCAGCCAAGATCCCCCAGGGGCGTCGACACCCCTCCACTTT	CASSQDPPGASTPLHF	NA	TRBV4-3	TRBJ1-6	NA
TGCGCCAGCAGCCAGTACCTCGTGGGACAGGGGAAACAAGAGACCCAGTACTTC	CASSQYLVGQGKQETQYF	TRBD1	TRBV4-3	TRBJ2-5	few
TGTGCCAGCAGTTTCGGAACAGCTTTGGGCCCAAATGAGCAGTTCTTC	CASSFGTALGPNEQFF	NA	TRBV27	TRBJ2-1	once
TGTGCCAGTAGTAGCGGACCATACATTCAGTACTTC	CASSSGPYIQYF	NA	TRBV19	TRBJ2-4	few
TGTGCCAGCAGTGTGGGGACCACTGAAGCTTTCTTT	CASSVGTTEAFF	NA	TRBV25-1	TRBJ1-1	few
TGTGCCAGCAGTTTATCGTTGACGGGGAATCAGCCCCAGCATTTT	CASSLSLTGNQPQHF	NA	TRBV27	TRBJ1-5	few
TGTGCCAGTAGTATAGCCAGAATGCTGAATCAGCCCCAGCATTTT	CASSIARMLNQPQHF	NA	TRBV19	TRBJ1-5	NA
TGCAGCGTCGAAATCGGTACCTGGGGCCAAGAGACCCAGTACTTC	CSVEIGTWGQETQYF	NA	TRBV29-1	TRBJ2-5	NA
TGCGCCAGCAGCCCTGCTCCCGGGGAGCTGTTTTTT	CASSPAPGELFF	NA	TRBV5-1	TRBJ2-2	once
TGTGCCAGCAGTGAGGCTAGTTACGAGCAGTACTTC	CASSEASYEQYF	NA	TRBV2	TRBJ2-7	NA
TGCAGCGTTTATGGCGGGTCGAGCTCCTACAATGAGCAGTTCTTC	CSVYGGSSSYNEQFF	NA	TRBV29-1	TRBJ2-1	NA
TGTGCCTGGAGTGTACCCAGCGGGAGACTCGAGACCCAGTACTTC	CAWSVPSGRLETQYF	TRBD2	TRBV30	TRBJ2-5	NA
TGTGCCAGCAGCTTAGCCGGGTTGAACACTGAAGCTTTCTTT	CASSLAGLNTEAFF	NA	TRBV11-2	TRBJ1-1	few
TGTGCCAGCAGCTCCGGGGGCGGGCAAGAGACCCAGTACTTC	CASSSGGGQETQYF	NA	TRBV7-9	TRBJ2-5	NA
TGTGCCAGCAGCCTGGGACTAGCGGGAGGCCCGTACAATGAGCAGTTCTTC	CASSLGLAGGPYNEQFF	TRBD2	TRBV7-2	TRBJ2-1	NA
TGTGCCAGCAGCCTTTACAGGATTGCCTACGAGCAGTACTTC	CASSLYRIAYEQYF	NA	TRBV4-2	TRBJ2-7	NA
TGTGCCAGCAGTTTTACAGGCGGCGGGGAGCTGTTTTTT	CASSFTGGGELFF	NA	TRBV27	TRBJ2-2	NA
TGTGCCAGCAGTTTAGCGGGAGAATTCCACGAGCAGTACTTC	CASSLAGEFHEQYF	TRBD2	TRBV27	TRBJ2-7	few
TGCAGCGTTGAAGTGCCCCAGGGGGCGAACACCGGGGAGCTGTTTTTT	CSVEVPQGANTGELFF	TRBD1	TRBV29-1	TRBJ2-2	few
TGCGCCAGCAGCCAAGACCCGACAGGGAATTCCTACAATGAGCAGTTCTTC	CASSQDPTGNSYNEQFF	TRBD1	TRBV4-3	TRBJ2-1	NA
TGCGCCAGCAGCCTCTACATAGGACAGGGGGCGGGGAACACCGGGGAGCTGTTTTTT	CASSLYIGQGAGNTGELFF	TRBD1	TRBV4-1	TRBJ2-2	NA
TGTGCCTCGGCGCCTGGACGGTTGAACACTGAAGCTTTCTTT	CASAPGRLNTEAFF	NA	TRBV15	TRBJ1-1	NA
TGTGCCTGGAGTGTAGTTTCGGTTAATGAAAAACTGTTTTTT	CAWSVVSVNEKLFF	NA	TRBV30	TRBJ1-4	few
TGCAGCTATCAGGGGGACTACGAGCAGTACTTC	CSYQGDYEQYF	TRBD1	TRBV29-1	TRBJ2-7	NA
TGTGCCAGCAGCTTAGCCGGGACAGCCTACGAGCAGTACTTC	CASSLAGTAYEQYF	TRBD1	TRBV7-9	TRBJ2-7	NA
TGTGCCAGCAGTGACCCTACTCTAGCGGGAGCGTTCAATGAGCAGTTCTTC	CASSDPTLAGAFNEQFF	TRBD2	TRBV2	TRBJ2-1	NA
TGCAGCGTTGAAGGCGAGGGGTGGGAGGAGACCCAGTACTTC	CSVEGEGWEETQYF	NA	TRBV29-1	TRBJ2-5	NA
TGTGCCAGCAGCGACCGGGACAGGGATTGGGTAGCGGGGGGAGGAGAGCAGTTCTTC	CASSDRDRDWVAGGGEQFF	NA	TRBV7-9	TRBJ2-1	NA
TGTGCCAGCAGCTTAGCGGCAGGTCAACTCACTGAAGCTTTCTTT	CASSLAAGQLTEAFF	NA	TRBV7-9	TRBJ1-1	NA
TGTGCCAGCCGCTTCCACCCCGGGGCCGGGGAGCTGTTTTTT	CASRFHPGAGELFF	NA	TRBV5-6	TRBJ2-2	NA